This T cell receptor beta chain is drawn from a study of CD8+CD57+ T cells in acquired aplastic anemia. The germline gives CDR1 SGDLS, CDR2 YYNGEE. The CDR3 spans 14 residues. Between the trimmed V and J ends, which lost 0 bases and 1 base, there was a span of 5 bases. Sequencing involved patients with CD8+CD57+ cell expansion previously shown by flow cytometry. This clonotype was recorded a few times. According to the study, genomic DNA was the template for TCR beta VDJ and CDR3 profiling. TCRdb fed the reads into MiXCR, producing one record per CDR3 protein. The data contain under 500,000 distinct CDR3 sequences, roughly 34% of them singletons.

This TCR was recovered from a human donor with aplastic anemia. The sample was sorted CD4+, CD8+, or CD8+CD57+ T cells (not recorded which) from PBMCs. This chain connects TRBV9 to TRBJ2-4; D is ambiguous. CDR3 loop: CASSVGGAKNIQYF. The CDR3 DNA reads as TGTGCCAGCAGCGTAGGGGGTGCCAAAAACATTCAGTACTTC.